This TCR beta chain was obtained from a study of patients and donors after allogeneic stem cell transplantation. This clonotype was recorded a few times. Each CDR3 protein gets one entry after TCRdb re-called the RT-PCR reads with MiXCR. The sample holds about a million distinct CDR3 sequences; more than 15% are singletons and the top ten take 5% to 6.5%. Germline V gene lookup returns CDR1 DFQATT and CDR2 SNEGSKA (reference sequence). This CDR3 spans 11 amino acids. Trimming left V 6 bases short and J 5 bases short, with 7 bases between. The sequencing input was blood, either unsorted or a sorted T cell fraction (not recorded which). V gene TRBV20-1 combines with J gene TRBJ2-2; no reliable D call. This clonotype originated in a human donor who was either an allogeneic HSCT recipient or a stem cell or donor lymphocyte infusion donor (not recorded which). It is not recorded whose cells these are; they may come from a transplant donor. Written as DNA, the CDR3 is TGCAGTGCCCCTACTACCGGGGAGCTGTTTTTT. Its protein product is CSAPTTGELFF.